This TCR beta chain originates from a study of OX40 agonist ivuxolimab in advanced cancers. Study-level background: It was permissible to have had prior anti-PD-1, anti-PD-L1 or anti-CTLA-4 therapy, and about 40% had some. Notes on the study in general: Some patients without response likewise showed low normalized clonal expansion. At doses 0.1 to 3.0 mg/kg, CD4+ and CD8+ clones expanded.

CDR3 length equals 18 residues. V lost 2 bases to trimming and J lost 0 bases; unmatched junction nucleotides: 11. CDR1 is KGHSH and CDR2 is LQKENI in the germline V gene. This clone was picked up a small number of times. Its antigen is unknown. The repertoire was sequenced with immunoSEQ multiplex PCR; TCRdb's copy has only in-frame clones and lacks some. The table lists 70,000 or so clones, roughly nine tenths of them singletons. The origin of this receptor is an adult with an advanced solid tumor such as melanoma, head and neck, liver or kidney cancer. The chain recombines TRBV18 with TRBJ2-7, with TRBD2 identical over 9 bases. This material consisted of CD4+ or CD8+ T cells sorted from blood, taken in a trial of the OX40 agonist ivuxolimab. CDR3 DNA sequence: TGTGCCAGCTCACCATTTGGATCTAGCGGGGCCGCCTCCTACGAGCAGTACTTC. Its protein product is CASSPFGSSGAASYEQYF.